The rows below give T cell receptor beta chains drawn from one sample of a study of shared clonotypes between healthy human individuals. Assay: immunoSEQ multiplex PCR; the TCRdb copy retains only in-frame clones and omits some. The sample consists of over 750,000 clones, about 97% of them appearing once. The sequencing input was naive CD8+ T cells sorted from blood. These TCRs come from a young man in good health. CDR3s include the opening cysteine and the closing phenylalanine or tryptophan. A D gene is named only where the DNA matches it firmly. Clone size is not always given. Where it is, it says once, few, many or a class for expanded clones.

length: 12
size: NA
V: TRBV6-1
D: NA
J: TRBJ1-4
DNA: TGTGCCAGCAGTCCTACCGATGAAAAACTGTTTTTT
CDR3: CASSPTDEKLFF

length: 14
size: NA
V: TRBV11-2
D: NA
J: TRBJ2-7
DNA: TGTGCCAGCAGCAAAACCGGCAGGGTTTCCGAGCAGTACTTC
CDR3: CASSKTGRVSEQYF

length: 16
size: NA
V: TRBV13
D: TRBD2
J: TRBJ2-3
DNA: TGTGCCAGCAGCCCAACTACTAGCGGACACACAGATACGCAGTATTTT
CDR3: CASSPTTSGHTDTQYF

length: 14
size: once
V: TRBV10-2
D: NA
J: TRBJ2-7
DNA: TGCGCCAGCAGTGCACTCTTACCCCCCTACGAGCAGTACTTC
CDR3: CASSALLPPYEQYF

length: 12
size: NA
V: TRBV9
D: NA
J: TRBJ1-2
DNA: TGTGCCAGCAGCTTAGGGAACTATGGCTACACCTTC
CDR3: CASSLGNYGYTF

length: 14
size: NA
V: TRBV27
D: NA
J: TRBJ1-5
DNA: TGTGCCAGCAGCCACAGGTTTGGGGGTCAGCCCCAGCATTTT
CDR3: CASSHRFGGQPQHF

length: 12
size: NA
V: TRBV9
D: NA
J: TRBJ1-2
DNA: TGTGCCAGCAGCCCCATCCTCTATGGCTACACCTTC
CDR3: CASSPILYGYTF

length: 17
size: once
V: TRBV5-4
D: TRBD2
J: TRBJ2-1
DNA: TGTGCCAGCAGCCCCGGTTTGCCTAGCGGGGATGGTAATGAGCAGTTCTTC
CDR3: CASSPGLPSGDGNEQFF

length: 13
size: NA
V: TRBV28
D: NA
J: TRBJ2-5
DNA: TGTGCCACCATACCCAATCTTGGTGAGACCCAGTACTTC
CDR3: CATIPNLGETQYF

length: 14
size: NA
V: TRBV11-2
D: TRBD2
J: TRBJ2-1
DNA: TGTGCCAGCAGCTTAAGGCTAGCGGGAGAAGAGCAGTTCTTC
CDR3: CASSLRLAGEEQFF

length: 16
size: once
V: TRBV5-4
D: TRBD1
J: TRBJ2-1
DNA: TGTGCCAGCAGCTTGGTAGGACAGGGAAGGGTCAATGAGCAGTTCTTC
CDR3: CASSLVGQGRVNEQFF

length: 15
size: NA
V: TRBV7-3
D: NA
J: TRBJ2-3
DNA: TGTGCCAGCAGCCCCAACCGGGCCAACACAGATACGCAGTATTTT
CDR3: CASSPNRANTDTQYF

length: 13
size: NA
V: TRBV6-1
D: NA
J: TRBJ2-7
DNA: TGTGCCAGCAGTGAAACGGGTGCCTACGAGCAGTACTTC
CDR3: CASSETGAYEQYF

length: 18
size: NA
V: TRBV5-6
D: NA
J: TRBJ2-7
DNA: TGTGCCAGCAGCTCGTCCGGCTGGGACGACGGTTTCTCCTACGAGCAGTACTTC
CDR3: CASSSSGWDDGFSYEQYF

length: 18
size: NA
V: TRBV6-4
D: NA
J: TRBJ2-1
DNA: TGTGCCAGCAGCTTAAGTGGGGGCCCGAACTCCTTTTCCCGGGAGCAGTTCTTC
CDR3: CASSLSGGPNSFSREQFF

length: 15
size: NA
V: TRBV4-1
D: NA
J: TRBJ2-7
DNA: TGCGCCAGCAGCCAATCGTCGGGTAGCTCCCTCGAGCAGTACTTC
CDR3: CASSQSSGSSLEQYF

length: 16
size: few
V: TRBV5-5
D: NA
J: TRBJ1-5
DNA: TGTGCCAGCAGCTTGGCCTGGGCTGAGTTCAATCAGCCCCAGCATTTT
CDR3: CASSLAWAEFNQPQHF

length: 15
size: once
V: TRBV13
D: TRBD1
J: TRBJ1-1
DNA: TGTGCCAGCAGCGCAACCACAGGGGAGAACACTGAAGCTTTCTTT
CDR3: CASSATTGENTEAFF

length: 19
size: NA
V: TRBV19
D: NA
J: TRBJ1-4
DNA: TGTGCCAGTAGTACGCGTCGGTTCAGGGATTCCTCAACTAATGAAAAACTGTTTTTT
CDR3: CASSTRRFRDSSTNEKLFF

length: 13
size: NA
V: TRBV27
D: NA
J: TRBJ1-2
DNA: TGTGCCAGCAGATCGGGTGCAGGTGATGGCTACACCTTC
CDR3: CASRSGAGDGYTF

length: 13
size: NA
V: TRBV10-2
D: TRBD2
J: TRBJ2-7
DNA: TGCGCCAGCAGTCAGCGGGACTTTTACGAGCAGTACTTC
CDR3: CASSQRDFYEQYF

length: 13
size: NA
V: TRBV29-1
D: NA
J: TRBJ1-1
DNA: TGCAGCGTTGTCCAGGGGCCGAACACTGAAGCTTTCTTT
CDR3: CSVVQGPNTEAFF

length: 16
size: NA
V: TRBV9
D: NA
J: TRBJ1-2
DNA: TGTGCCAGCAGCGTATCAGGGACCAGACAGGCGTTCGGCTACACCTTC
CDR3: CASSVSGTRQAFGYTF

length: 11
size: NA
V: TRBV4-3
D: NA
J: TRBJ2-1
DNA: TGCGCCAGCAGCCAAGTTTATGAGCAGTTCTTC
CDR3: CASSQVYEQFF

length: 11
size: NA
V: TRBV27
D: NA
J: TRBJ2-7
DNA: TGTGCCAGCAGTCAAAACTACGAGCAGTACTTC
CDR3: CASSQNYEQYF

length: 19
size: NA
V: TRBV4-1
D: TRBD2
J: TRBJ2-1
DNA: TGCGCCAGCAGCCAAGAGGCCAGCGGGAGCAGTCGCTCCTACAATGAGCAGTTCTTC
CDR3: CASSQEASGSSRSYNEQFF

length: 13
size: NA
V: TRBV10-1
D: NA
J: TRBJ2-3
DNA: TGCGCCAGCAGTGCGGGGGCTGGAGATACGCAGTATTTT
CDR3: CASSAGAGDTQYF

length: 14
size: NA
V: TRBV7-9
D: TRBD2
J: TRBJ2-5
DNA: TGTGCCAGCAGCTTGAGGGAGGGATGGGAGACCCAGTACTTC
CDR3: CASSLREGWETQYF

length: 14
size: NA
V: TRBV18
D: NA
J: TRBJ2-7
DNA: TGTGCCAGCTCACCAGGGGGGCCGAACTACGAGCAGTACTTC
CDR3: CASSPGGPNYEQYF

length: 13
size: NA
V: TRBV6-1
D: NA
J: TRBJ1-4
DNA: TGTGCCAGCAGACCCCCCGGTCCCGAAAAACTGTTTTTT
CDR3: CASRPPGPEKLFF

length: 17
size: NA
V: TRBV7-9
D: TRBD1
J: TRBJ2-1
DNA: TGTGCCAGCAGCTTAGGTCTAGGACAGGGGGCCGGCAATGAGCAGTTCTTC
CDR3: CASSLGLGQGAGNEQFF

length: 15
size: NA
V: TRBV29-1
D: NA
J: TRBJ2-1
DNA: TGCAGCGGCGAACCCGCTAACGGCGCCTACAATGAGCAGTTCTTC
CDR3: CSGEPANGAYNEQFF

length: 15
size: NA
V: TRBV7-9
D: NA
J: TRBJ2-7
DNA: TGTGCCAGCAGCCGGACACAACAGGGTAATAGCGAGCAGTACTTC
CDR3: CASSRTQQGNSEQYF

length: 14
size: NA
V: TRBV5-1
D: TRBD1
J: TRBJ2-7
DNA: TGCGCCAGCAGTCCGTCCGGGACAGAATACGAGCAGTACTTC
CDR3: CASSPSGTEYEQYF

length: 13
size: NA
V: TRBV4-3
D: NA
J: TRBJ2-3
DNA: TGCGCCAGCAGCCCAGGGAGCACAGATACGCAGTATTTT
CDR3: CASSPGSTDTQYF

length: 15
size: NA
V: TRBV6-5
D: NA
J: TRBJ2-3
DNA: TGTGCCAGCAGACGCAGGGAAAGGAGCACAGATACGCAGTATTTT
CDR3: CASRRRERSTDTQYF

length: 13
size: NA
V: TRBV10-2
D: NA
J: TRBJ2-7
DNA: TGCGCCAGCAGTGAGTGGCAGGGTTACGAGCAGTACTTC
CDR3: CASSEWQGYEQYF

length: 15
size: NA
V: TRBV11-2
D: TRBD1
J: TRBJ1-2
DNA: TGTGCCAGCAGCCTAACAGGGGGATCGAACTATGGCTACACCTTC
CDR3: CASSLTGGSNYGYTF

length: 14
size: NA
V: TRBV25-1
D: NA
J: TRBJ2-3
DNA: TGTGCCAGCAGTGTGGAGACTTTTACAGATACGCAGTATTTT
CDR3: CASSVETFTDTQYF

length: 16
size: NA
V: TRBV7-9
D: NA
J: TRBJ2-5
DNA: TGTGCCAGCAGCTTAGTTCAGGGACCGTTGAGAGAGACCCAGTACTTC
CDR3: CASSLVQGPLRETQYF

length: 14
size: NA
V: TRBV5-6
D: TRBD2
J: TRBJ2-7
DNA: TGTGCCAGCAGCTGGCAGACTAGCAACTACGAGCAGTACTTC
CDR3: CASSWQTSNYEQYF

length: 14
size: NA
V: TRBV7-2
D: NA
J: TRBJ2-7
DNA: TGTGCCAGCAGCTTAACTCGGGGTGGCTACGAGCAGTACTTC
CDR3: CASSLTRGGYEQYF

length: 18
size: NA
V: TRBV7-8
D: TRBD2
J: TRBJ2-3
DNA: TGTGCCAGCAGCTTAGATTCGACTAGCGGGGTTAGCACAGATACGCAGTATTTT
CDR3: CASSLDSTSGVSTDTQYF

length: 15
size: NA
V: TRBV27
D: TRBD2
J: TRBJ2-1
DNA: TGTGCCAGCAGCTATGGACTAGCGGGACTAAATGAGCAGTTCTTC
CDR3: CASSYGLAGLNEQFF

length: 14
size: once
V: TRBV6-6
D: TRBD1
J: TRBJ2-7
DNA: TGTGCCAGCAGAGGGACAGGGGACTCCTACGAGCAGTACTTC
CDR3: CASRGTGDSYEQYF

length: 16
size: NA
V: TRBV6-1
D: NA
J: TRBJ2-5
DNA: TGTGCCAGCAGTGAAGTACGGGGACGGCGGCAAGAGACCCAGTACTTC
CDR3: CASSEVRGRRQETQYF

length: 16
size: NA
V: TRBV18
D: TRBD2
J: TRBJ2-7
DNA: TGTGCCAGCTCACCGACTAGCGGGAGGCCCGGGGACGAGCAGTACTTC
CDR3: CASSPTSGRPGDEQYF

length: 13
size: NA
V: TRBV11-3
D: NA
J: TRBJ2-5
DNA: TGTGCCAGCAGCTTAGAAGTCCTTGAGACCCAGTACTTC
CDR3: CASSLEVLETQYF

length: 15
size: NA
V: TRBV27
D: NA
J: TRBJ1-1
DNA: TGTGCCAGCAGTTTGCAAGGGAGGGCGAACACTGAAGCTTTCTTT
CDR3: CASSLQGRANTEAFF

length: 15
size: NA
V: TRBV11-2
D: TRBD2
J: TRBJ2-1
DNA: TGTGCCAGCAGCGTAAGGACTAGCGGGTATTATGAGCAGTTCTTC
CDR3: CASSVRTSGYYEQFF

length: 16
size: NA
V: TRBV4-3
D: TRBD2
J: TRBJ2-1
DNA: TGCGCCAGCAGCCAAGATGGACTAGCGGGAGTAGGTGAGCAGTTCTTC
CDR3: CASSQDGLAGVGEQFF

length: 15
size: NA
V: TRBV5-4
D: TRBD1
J: TRBJ1-1
DNA: TGTGCCAGCCCCGCCTCCCCGGGACAGGGGACTGAAGCTTTCTTT
CDR3: CASPASPGQGTEAFF

length: 16
size: NA
V: TRBV4-2
D: TRBD1
J: TRBJ1-5
DNA: TGTGCCAGCAGCCAGTATAGGACAGGGGGAGATCAGCCCCAGCATTTT
CDR3: CASSQYRTGGDQPQHF

length: 12
size: NA
V: TRBV11-2
D: NA
J: TRBJ2-7
DNA: TGTGCCAGCAGTAGGGCGGTTTTCGAGCAGTACTTC
CDR3: CASSRAVFEQYF

length: 15
size: NA
V: TRBV29-1
D: TRBD2
J: TRBJ2-1
DNA: TGCAGCGTTGAAGAGGTGACTAGCGCCTACAATGAGCAGTTCTTC
CDR3: CSVEEVTSAYNEQFF

length: 17
size: NA
V: TRBV11-2
D: NA
J: TRBJ2-7
DNA: TGTGCCAGCAGCTCCAGGAGGGGGCAACTAGCCCACTACGAGCAGTACTTC
CDR3: CASSSRRGQLAHYEQYF

length: 17
size: NA
V: TRBV18
D: NA
J: TRBJ1-3
DNA: TGTGCCAGCTCACCACCGGGGGAGCGCGTATTCGGAAACACCATATATTTT
CDR3: CASSPPGERVFGNTIYF

length: 12
size: NA
V: TRBV2
D: TRBD1
J: TRBJ2-7
DNA: TGTGCCAGCTCGGACAGGGGGTACGAGCAGTACTTC
CDR3: CASSDRGYEQYF